This TCR beta chain stems from a study of CD8 T cells in ankylosing spondylitis. This clonotype has ten or more counts. Its antigen is as yet unknown. Study-level results: In ankylosing spondylitis blood, a motif of seven to nine highly homologous TCR beta variants appeared characteristic.

The V end lost 6 bases, the J end lost 4 bases, and 10 bases lay between the germline ends. CDR3 length: 12 amino acids. Per germline, CDR1 SQVTM and CDR2 ANQGSEA. Scientists made TCR beta libraries using quantitative 5'-RACE with molecular barcodes. TCRdb itself ran the 5' RACE reads through MiXCR, one entry per CDR3 protein. Of roughly 150,000 distinct CDR3 sequences listed, 30% to 35% are singletons. The receptor was isolated from a male donor with ankylosing spondylitis. Input material: synovial fluid, either unsorted or a sorted T cell fraction (not recorded which). The V gene is TRBV29-1, the J gene TRBJ2-1; a possible D gene is TRBD1 (6 bases). CDR3 sequence (DNA): TGCAGCGTCCGAGGACAGTACAATGAGCAGTTCTTC. Protein product: CSVRGQYNEQFF.